This passage covers 14 T cell receptor beta chains from one sample sequenced in a study of T cell changes during pregnancy in multiple sclerosis. Method: immunoSEQ multiplex PCR; TCRdb's copy keeps in-frame clones and lacks some. The sample has 93,000 or so clones; under 95% are singletons. The sequences come from peripheral blood, collected before pregnancy. All receptors derive from a female donor with multiple sclerosis, enrolled in a pregnancy study.

This clone has a single count. The rearrangement uses TRBV11-3 and TRBJ2-1; D unresolved. The CDR3 loop spans 12 amino acids. Deletions cut 3 bases from V and 9 bases from J, with 9 bases between. Germline CDR1 and CDR2: SGHNT and YENEEA. CDR3: CASSLINGEQFF. The CDR3 coding sequence is TGTGCCAGCAGCTTGATAAACGGTGAGCAGTTCTTC. Full variable domain (remainder filled in from reference TRBV11-3 and TRBJ2-1): EAGVVQSPRYKIIEKKQPVAFWCNPISGHNTLYWYLQNLGQGPELLIRYENEEAVDDSQLPKDRFSAERLKGVDSTLKIQPAELGDSAVYLCASSLINGEQFFGPGTRLTVL.

The J gene is TRBJ2-1, the V gene TRBV5-1; 7 bases agree with TRBD2. Trimming took 0 bases from V and 8 from J; bases not matched to a gene: 14. CDR3 length: 17 amino acids. Germline lookup yields CDR1 SGHRS and CDR2 YFSETQ. The CDR3 DNA follows: TGCGCCAGCAGCTTGGGGGCGTCGGGCGGGAGATTCGATGAGCAGTTCTTC. As protein: CASSLGASGGRFDEQFF.

The rearrangement joins TRBV5-1 to TRBJ1-1, with D possibly being TRBD1 (6 bases). In germline, CDR1 is SGHRS, CDR2 YFSETQ. V dropped 5 bases and J dropped 0 bases, with 14 bases sitting between them. The CDR3 loop spans 15 amino acids. CDR3 region: CASRGGQPMNTEAFF. The CDR3 nucleotides read TGCGCCAGCAGGGGGGGGCAGCCAATGAACACTGAAGCTTTCTTT. Full variable domain (missing parts from reference TRBV5-1 and TRBJ1-1): KAGVTQTPRYLIKTRGQQVTLSCSPISGHRSVSWYQQTPGQGLQFLFEYFSETQRNKGNFPGRFSGRQFSNSRSEMNVSTLELGDSALYLCASRGGQPMNTEAFFGQGTRLTVV.

This clone was seen just once. The chain couples TRBV27 to TRBJ2-7; TRBD2 agrees at 7 bases. Germline CDR1 and CDR2: MNHEY and SMNVEV (reference sequence). V was clipped by 6 bases and J by 1 base; unmatched bases: 6. This CDR3 has 14 amino acids. CDR3 nucleotides: TGTGCCAGCAGCCCCCTGGGACTATCCTACGAGCAGTACTTC. It yields the protein CASSPLGLSYEQYF.

This chain uses TRBV5-1 with TRBJ2-5; the match to TRBD1 covers 8 bases. Germline-derived CDR1 and CDR2 are SGHRS and YFSETQ. This CDR3 spans 13 amino acids. The V segment lost 4 bases and the J segment 4 bases; nucleotides outside the gene matches: 3. CDR3 nucleotide sequence: TGCGCCAGCAGCCTGGACAGGGCAGAGACCCAGTACTTC. As protein: CASSLDRAETQYF.

The chain has TRBV7-2 and TRBJ2-7; D may be TRBD2 (5 bases). V gave up 1 base and J gave up 0 bases, with 7 bases separating them. This CDR3 region has 14 residues. CDR1 is SGHTA and CDR2 is FQGNSA in the germline V gene. The CDR3 is CASSLGGVSYEQYF. In nucleotides, the CDR3 is TGTGCCAGCAGCTTAGGGGGAGTCTCCTACGAGCAGTACTTC.

CDR3 loop: CASSVAPAPWTDNEQFF. The CDR3 coding sequence is TGTGCCAGCAGCGTAGCTCCTGCCCCATGGACAGACAATGAGCAGTTCTTC. This chain links TRBV9 with TRBJ2-1; the D gene is possibly TRBD1 (6 bases). V lost 0 bases, J lost 5 bases, and 18 bases lay in between. The CDR3 length is 17 residues. Germline V gene lookup returns CDR1 SGDLS and CDR2 YYNGEE.

The chain joins TRBV14 to TRBJ2-3; possibly TRBD1 for D (6 bases). Trimming removed 4 bases at V and 6 bases at J, with 17 bases between. The germline V gene has CDR1 SGHDN and CDR2 FVKESK. The CDR3 spans 15 residues. The CDR3: CASSRLGHDYDTQYF. The CDR3, as DNA: TGTGCCAGCAGCCGTCTGGGACACGATTACGATACGCAGTATTTT.

V usage is TRBV5-1 and J usage is TRBJ2-1; TRBD2 aligns across 10 bases. V shed 1 base, J shed 3 bases, and the junction held 4 bases outside the gene matches. CDR1 is SGHRS, CDR2 YFSETQ, per germline. The CDR3 extends over 16 amino acids. CDR3 bases: TGCGCCAGCAGCTTGATGAGCGGGAGGGGCTACAATGAGCAGTTCTTC. Translation: CASSLMSGRGYNEQFF. Filled out from reference TRBV5-1 and TRBJ2-1, the complete variable domain reads KAGVTQTPRYLIKTRGQQVTLSCSPISGHRSVSWYQQTPGQGLQFLFEYFSETQRNKGNFPGRFSGRQFSNSRSEMNVSTLELGDSALYLCASSLMSGRGYNEQFFGPGTRLTVL.

This chain connects TRBV7-2 to TRBJ1-6; 8 bases agree with TRBD1. Losses at the gene ends were 1 base for V and 7 bases for J; bases not matched to a gene: 0. There are 14 residues in the CDR3. Germline values: CDR1 SGHTA, CDR2 FQGNSA. CDR3 DNA: TGTGCCAGCAGCTTAGGGACAGGGAATTCACCCCTCCACTTT. The encoded protein is CASSLGTGNSPLHF.

The chain carries TRBV28 and TRBJ2-3; D call uncertain. The germline gives CDR1 MDHEN, CDR2 SYDVKM. The CDR3 consists of 12 residues. Trimming pared 7 bases from V and 2 bases from J, leaving 7 bases between. CDR3: CASNADTDTQYF. In DNA, the CDR3 is TGTGCCAGCAATGCGGACACAGATACGCAGTATTTT.

This clone was observed once. V is TRBV6-5 and J is TRBJ1-3; 8 bases are a match to TRBD1. The V gene's germline CDR1 is MNHEY and CDR2 SVGAGI. Losses at the gene ends were 6 bases for V and 1 base for J; bases not matched to a gene: 5. This CDR3 contains 15 residues. In nucleotides, the CDR3 is TGTGCCAGCAGACCTCAGGGGGCATCTGGAAACACCATATATTTT. Translating gives CASRPQGASGNTIYF.

This chain uses TRBV5-4 with TRBJ2-7, with D perhaps matching TRBD2 (6 bases). The V end lost 0 bases, the J end lost 3 bases, and 16 bases lay between the germline ends. The germline CDR1 and CDR2 sequences are SGHNT and YYREEE (reference sequence). The CDR3 length is 16 residues. Here the CDR3 reads CASSLGGTSLGYEQYF. CDR3 DNA sequence: TGTGCCAGCAGCTTGGGGGGGACTTCCTTAGGCTACGAGCAGTACTTC. Complete variable domain (other parts from reference TRBV5-4 and TRBJ2-7): ETGVTQSPTHLIKTRGQQVTLRCSSQSGHNTVSWYQQALGQGPQFIFQYYREEENGRGNFPPRFSGLQFPNYSSELNVNALELDDSALYLCASSLGGTSLGYEQYFGPGTRLTVT.

J is TRBJ1-5 and V is TRBV5-1, with TRBD1 as a possible D gene (5 bases). Between the trimmed V and J ends, which lost 1 base and 4 bases, there was a span of 9 bases. The CDR3 has 14 amino acids. Germline V gene data show CDR1 as SGHRS and CDR2 as YFSETQ. CDR3 sequence reads: CASSLTGRNQPQHF. DNA of the CDR3: TGCGCCAGCAGCTTGACAGGACGGAATCAGCCCCAGCATTTT.